The 18 T cell receptor beta chains reported below all come from one sample, sequenced in a study of cytomegalovirus exposure and HLA in healthy donors. The PCR contained 60 Vbeta and 13 Jbeta primers. Sequencing was performed with immunoSEQ multiplex PCR; in TCRdb, only in-frame clones are kept and a portion is missing. This sample carries around 120,000 clones, around two thirds of them seen once, and the ten largest clones take 3% to 4%. The sequenced sample was PBMCs. Every receptor here comes from a man aged 25 to 45 in good health and CMV-seropositive.

The chain joins TRBV14 to TRBJ1-1; 12 positions agree with TRBD1. Germline CDR1 reads SGHDN; CDR2 reads FVKESK. V shed 2 bases and J 4 bases; nucleotides not matched to a gene: 8. This CDR3 spans 17 amino acids. In DNA, the CDR3 is TGTGCCAGCAGCCAACCCGGGACAGGGGGCGGTGGCACTGAAGCTTTCTTT. Encoded protein: CASSQPGTGGGGTEAFF.

The gene calls are TRBV13 and TRBJ2-3; 8 bases fit TRBD1. The CDR3 is 14 residues long. The trim removed 3 bases at V and 4 bases at J, leaving 3 bases unmatched. The germline V gene has CDR1 PRHDT and CDR2 FYEKMQ (reference sequence). CDR3 loop: CASSFRQGSDTQYF. CDR3 DNA: TGTGCCAGCAGCTTTCGACAGGGGTCAGATACGCAGTATTTT.

The chain links TRBV9 to TRBJ2-3, with a weak D call TRBD2 (6 bases). The ends were cut back, 0 bases at V and 1 base at J, with 12 bases in the middle. The CDR3 runs 16 residues. Germline V gene lookup returns CDR1 SGDLS and CDR2 YYNGEE. The CDR3 bases are TGTGCCAGCAGCGTAGGGGGGGTAGGAGGCACAGATACGCAGTATTTT. As protein: CASSVGGVGGTDTQYF. The variable domain in full, with the rest retrieved from reference TRBV9 and TRBJ2-3, is DSGVTQTPKHLITATGQRVTLRCSPRSGDLSVYWYQQSLDQGLQFLIQYYNGEERAKGNILERFSAQQFPDLHSELNLSSLELGDSALYFCASSVGGVGGTDTQYFGPGTRLTVL.

The chain combines TRBV7-6 with TRBJ2-3; D gene ambiguous. Germline CDR1 and CDR2: SGHVS and FNYEAQ. Trimming stripped 5 bases from V and 7 bases from J, with 10 bases between. The CDR3 covers 12 residues. As DNA, the CDR3 is TGTGCCAGCAGCGAGACATCGTATACGCAGTATTTT. This gives the protein CASSETSYTQYF.

This clone was seen once. CDR3 DNA: TGCAGTGCTGGGAGCGCCGATACGCAGTATTTT. Its protein is CSAGSADTQYF. This chain links TRBV20-1 with TRBJ2-3; a weak D match, TRBD2 (5 bases). Between the trimmed V and J ends, which lost 5 bases and 6 bases, there was a span of 9 bases. Germline CDR1 reads DFQATT; CDR2 reads SNEGSKA (reference sequence). The CDR3 has 11 residues.

The DNA of the CDR3 is TGTGCCAGCAGCCCGGTACTTAATGAAAAACTGTTTTTT. It is translated as CASSPVLNEKLFF. This chain links TRBV4-2 with TRBJ1-4; D remains unclear. This CDR3 region has 13 residues. Per germline, CDR1 LGHNA and CDR2 YNFKEQ. Trimming removed 4 bases from V and 4 bases from J, with 7 bases in between.

The chain has TRBV6-5 and TRBJ1-5; 9 positions match TRBD1. The junction had 4 bases not matched to a gene; V was cut back by 2 bases and J by 5 bases. The length of the CDR3 is 15 residues. Germline lookup yields CDR1 MNHEY and CDR2 SVGAGI. Here the CDR3 reads CASSYGTGIDQPQHF. The CDR3, as DNA: TGTGCCAGCAGTTACGGGACAGGGATAGATCAGCCCCAGCATTTT.

This clone was counted between two and nine times. The same CDR3 also results from other DNA sequences found in this sample. This chain links TRBV15 with TRBJ1-1; a possible D gene is TRBD1 (6 bases). This CDR3 has 15 amino acids. Germline V gives CDR1 LNHNV, CDR2 YYDKDF (reference sequence). V gave up 5 bases and J gave up 0 bases, with 13 bases separating them. The CDR3 sequence is CATSRGGGMNTEAFF. The CDR3, as DNA: TGTGCCACCAGCCGTGGGGGGGGCATGAACACTGAAGCTTTCTTT.

This clone turned up a few times. The CDR3 reads CASSYYQGGTEAFF. Written as DNA, the CDR3 is TGTGCCAGCAGTTACTATCAGGGAGGGACTGAAGCTTTCTTT. The chain uses TRBV6-6 and TRBJ1-1; a weak D match, TRBD1 (5 bases). The germline gives CDR1 MNHNY, CDR2 SVGAGI (reference sequence). The CDR3 is 14 residues long. Trimming shortened V by 1 base and J by 5 bases, and 11 bases separated the two germline ends.

The DNA of the CDR3 is TGTGCCAGCAGCCTGGGACACCCATACAATGAGCAGTTCTTC. Translating it yields CASSLGHPYNEQFF. V usage is TRBV5-4 and J usage is TRBJ2-1; D is possibly TRBD1 (6 bases). Trimming left V 4 bases short and J 4 bases short, with 12 bases between. Germline assignment: CDR1 SGHNT and CDR2 YYREEE (reference sequence). The CDR3 has 14 amino acids.

This clone was detected a few times. The rearrangement links TRBV6-6 to TRBJ2-6; no clear D. This CDR3 comprises 15 residues. Germline loops: CDR1 MNHNY, CDR2 SVGAGI (reference sequence). The germline V and J ends were trimmed by 5 bases and 0 bases, with 8 bases remaining between them. CDR3 amino acids: CASSKTASGANVLTF. The CDR3, as DNA: TGTGCCAGCAGTAAAACTGCCTCTGGGGCCAACGTCCTGACTTTC.

This chain links TRBV9 with TRBJ2-3; 12 bases are shared with TRBD1. The length of the CDR3 is 15 residues. CDR1 is SGDLS, CDR2 YYNGEE, per germline. Trimming at V came to 5 bases and at J to 5 bases, leaving 6 bases not matched to a gene. CDR3: CASSPGTGGVDTQYF. DNA of the CDR3: TGTGCCAGCAGTCCCGGGACAGGGGGCGTAGATACGCAGTATTTT.

The V gene is TRBV19, the J gene TRBJ1-5; tentatively, D is TRBD1 (5 bases). The CDR3 is made up of 14 amino acids. Deletions cut 7 bases from V and 4 bases from J, with 14 bases between. Germline-derived CDR1 and CDR2 are LNHDA and SQIVND (reference sequence). The CDR3 region has the DNA TGTGCCAGTACTCGGGGGGGGGAGAATCAGCCCCAGCATTTT. Protein sequence: CASTRGGENQPQHF.

This clone has a handful of counts. J is TRBJ1-5 and V is TRBV27; possible D gene TRBD1, 6 bases. The CDR3 is 15 residues long. Germline-derived CDR1 and CDR2 are MNHEY and SMNVEV (reference sequence). The V end was cut by 6 bases, the J end by 7 bases, with 19 bases between. For the CDR3, the DNA is TGTGCCAGCAGCCCAATTGACAGGCCGTCCCAGCCCCAGCATTTT. The encoded protein is CASSPIDRPSQPQHF.

The chain has TRBV4-1 and TRBJ1-5; perhaps TRBD1 as D (5 bases). Germline V gives CDR1 MGHRA, CDR2 YSYEKL. V lost 1 base and J lost 0, with 13 bases in between. This CDR3 region has 17 residues. The CDR3 DNA reads as TGCGCCAGCAGCCAAGGGGGCGCGTGGGTTAGCAATCAGCCCCAGCATTTT. Its protein product is CASSQGGAWVSNQPQHF.

This clone was observed once. The chain combines TRBV28 with TRBJ2-5; possibly TRBD2 for D (5 bases). Germline CDR1 and CDR2: MDHEN and SYDVKM. CDR3 length equals 14 residues. Trimming removed 1 base from V and 5 bases from J, with 11 bases in between. The CDR3: CASSLLRVYETQYF. The CDR3 DNA reads as TGTGCCAGCAGTTTATTGCGGGTTTACGAGACCCAGTACTTC. Looking up the rest from reference TRBV28 and TRBJ2-5 gives the full variable domain: DVKVTQSSRYLVKRTGEKVFLECVQDMDHENMFWYRQDPGLGLRLIYFSYDVKMKEKGDIPEGYSVSREKKERFSLILESASTNQTSMYLCASSLLRVYETQYFGPGTRLLVL.

The CDR3 nucleotides are TGTGCCAGCACTTGGGCCCCGGGGAATTCACCCCTCCACTTT. Protein product: CASTWAPGNSPLHF. The rearrangement uses TRBV6-5 and TRBJ1-6; no definite D call. The CDR3 sequence is 14 residues long. V lost 7 bases, J lost 7 bases, and 14 bases lay in between. The germline V gene has CDR1 MNHEY and CDR2 SVGAGI.

In this sample, this clone turned up a few times. The V call is TRBV5-1, the J call TRBJ1-4; the match to TRBD1 covers 9 bases. The CDR3 sequence is 15 residues long. The ends lost 1 base at V and 8 bases at J; junction bases unmatched: 6. Germline lookup yields CDR1 SGHRS and CDR2 YFSETQ. The CDR3 sequence is CASSLRGQGIEKLFF. In DNA, the CDR3 is TGCGCCAGCAGCTTGCGGGGACAGGGTATCGAAAAACTGTTTTTT. The whole variable domain, remainder taken from reference TRBV5-1 and TRBJ1-4, is KAGVTQTPRYLIKTRGQQVTLSCSPISGHRSVSWYQQTPGQGLQFLFEYFSETQRNKGNFPGRFSGRQFSNSRSEMNVSTLELGDSALYLCASSLRGQGIEKLFFGSGTQLSVL.